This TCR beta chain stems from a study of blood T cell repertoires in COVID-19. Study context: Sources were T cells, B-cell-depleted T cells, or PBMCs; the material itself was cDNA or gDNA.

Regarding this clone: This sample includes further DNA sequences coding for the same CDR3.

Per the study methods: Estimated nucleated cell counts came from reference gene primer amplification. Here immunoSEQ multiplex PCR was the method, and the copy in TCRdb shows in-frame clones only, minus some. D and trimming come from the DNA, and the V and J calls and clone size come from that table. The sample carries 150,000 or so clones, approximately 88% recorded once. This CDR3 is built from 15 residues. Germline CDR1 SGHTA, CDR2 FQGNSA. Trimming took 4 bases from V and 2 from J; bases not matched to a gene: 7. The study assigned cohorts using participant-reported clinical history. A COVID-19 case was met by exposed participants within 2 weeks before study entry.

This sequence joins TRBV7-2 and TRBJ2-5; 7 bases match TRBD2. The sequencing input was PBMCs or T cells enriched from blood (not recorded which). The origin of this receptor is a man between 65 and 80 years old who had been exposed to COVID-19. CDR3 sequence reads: CASSSSGTLQETQYF. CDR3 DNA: TGTGCCAGCAGCTCTAGCGGTACTCTGCAAGAGACCCAGTACTTC.